This is a list of T cell receptor beta chains from one sample in a study of blood T cell repertoires in COVID-19. Sequencing used immunoSEQ multiplex PCR; TCRdb keeps in-frame clones, though not all of them. The data show 150,000 to 200,000 clones, 87% seen once. The source material was peripheral blood. Every receptor here comes from a man in his forties or fifties with active or convalescent COVID-19. Both conserved end residues are part of each CDR3. Fields, in order: V gene, J gene, clone size, CDR3 protein. The size entry is marked missing in some rows and otherwise reads once, few, many or a size class.

>TRBV11-3|TRBJ2-2|many
CASSPRMGENTGELFF
>TRBV9|TRBJ2-5|once
CASSVGGVQETQYF
>TRBV5-6|TRBJ1-1|-
CASRWEGIGTEAFF
>TRBV18|TRBJ1-1|-
CASSLTQGAPEAFF
>TRBV5-1|TRBJ2-7|-
CASSSGGGAYEQYF
>TRBV6-5|TRBJ2-7|few
CASSYGRVYEQYF
>TRBV15|TRBJ2-5|-
CATSRDYGRKETQYF
>TRBV5-1|TRBJ2-5|-
CASSFTTQETQYF
>TRBV6-2/TRBV6-3|TRBJ2-7|-
CASSYSGVSYEQYF
>TRBV7-9|TRBJ1-2|-
CASSPGGGAANGYTF
>TRBV2|TRBJ1-1|-
CARGASGVGAFF
>TRBV5-1|TRBJ1-1|-
CASSLGGTSNTEAFF
>TRBV5-1|TRBJ1-4|-
CASSLGRVNEKLFF
>TRBV6-6|TRBJ1-2|-
CASSRGQGRTLVYGYTF
>TRBV11-3|TRBJ2-2|-
CASSLVSQPGELFF
>TRBV19|TRBJ2-1|few
CASSMGQSYNEQFF
>TRBV4-1|TRBJ1-5|-
CASSPEGSNQPQHF
>TRBV5-1|TRBJ2-1|-
CASSLDRGGNGNEQFF
>TRBV29-1|TRBJ1-1|once
CSVEVYSRRTEAFF
>TRBV11-2|TRBJ2-7|-
CASSAQPSGGYEQYF
>TRBV6-5|TRBJ1-1|-
CASGRGLGTEAFF
>TRBV4-1|TRBJ2-1|-
CASSQDRGAPYNEQFF
>TRBV5-1|TRBJ2-1|-
CASSLVPGDSYNEQFF
>TRBV11-2|TRBJ2-2|-
CASSLASGGLGGELFF
>TRBV11-2|TRBJ2-5|-
CASSLGGDSGGAETQYF
>TRBV7-2|TRBJ1-2|once
CASSPDRDYGYTF
>TRBV6-1|TRBJ1-5|once
CASSEGGGLRTGGQGQPQHF
>TRBV5-4|TRBJ1-2|-
CASSLPGQNYGYTF
>TRBV20-1|TRBJ2-3|-
CSARDIVTQYF
>TRBV7-2|TRBJ2-7|-
CASSLEEGASGLDSYEQYF
>TRBV6-5|TRBJ2-7|-
CASARGAASYEQYF
>TRBV6-2/TRBV6-3|TRBJ2-2|-
CASSKRLTGANTGELFF
>TRBV9|TRBJ2-5|-
CASSVAGLAGAYEETQYF
>TRBV27|TRBJ1-1|once
CASSTSRWGPNTEAFF
>TRBV7-9|TRBJ1-2|-
CASSLITREPNYGYTF
>TRBV6-1|TRBJ1-2|-
CASSGRGWGPTNYGYTF
>TRBV19|TRBJ1-1|-
CASSITGATEAFF
>TRBV6-2/TRBV6-3|TRBJ2-7|-
CASSSGGAREQYF
>TRBV6-5|TRBJ1-1|-
CASSYIRQGVETEAFF
>TRBV3-1/TRBV3-2|TRBJ1-1|-
CASSQESTANTEAFF
>TRBV7-7|TRBJ2-1|few
CASSLAAGGWNEQFF
>TRBV5-1|TRBJ1-2|-
CASSQVQGGYGYTF
>TRBV5-1|TRBJ1-6|once
CASSARQGAYSPLHF
>TRBV6-2/TRBV6-3|TRBJ2-7|-
CASSWDSFGVYEQYF
>TRBV21-1|TRBJ1-5|once
CASSPSPGTGGSQPQHF
>TRBV7-8|TRBJ2-3|-
CASSPLRGTSTDTQYF
>TRBV6-5|TRBJ1-6|-
CASGQVNNSPLHF
>TRBV3-1/TRBV3-2|TRBJ1-4|-
CASSRSDRPYEKLFF
>TRBV5-4|TRBJ1-2|-
CASSQVRDRAYGYTF
>TRBV5-4|TRBJ2-3|-
CASSLNSLESPDTQYF
>TRBV6-1|TRBJ1-2|-
CASSEDVGLGPNYGYTF
>TRBV20-1|TRBJ1-3|-
CSASGAPSNSGNTIYF
>TRBV5-1|TRBJ1-1|-
CASSLGENTEAFF
>TRBV7-8|TRBJ2-5|-
CASKLGTQKETQYF
>TRBV5-1|TRBJ2-1|-
CASSLVPLTSGGYNEQFF
>TRBV19|TRBJ1-1|-
CAVEAYTEAFF
>TRBV30|TRBJ1-4|-
CAWSVRETTNEKLFF
>TRBV19|TRBJ1-6|-
CASSPRDRNDSPLHF
>TRBV19|TRBJ1-1|-
CASSMGLLQGVNSEAFF
>TRBV10-3|TRBJ1-1|once
CAITGTGQTEAFF